The 8 T cell receptor beta chains in this list originate from one sample, sequenced in a study of identifying expanded T cells in peripheral blood. Here immunoSEQ multiplex PCR was the method, and the copy in TCRdb shows in-frame clones only, minus some. The sample yields some 93,000 clones, 88% seen once. Sample: blood. The source of these receptors is a person aged 18 to 70 in good health.

The chain carries TRBV29-1 and TRBJ2-2; 7 bases align to TRBD2. Germline CDR1 SQVTM, CDR2 ANQGSEA. The CDR3 is 14 amino acids. The J segment lost 6 bases and the V segment lost 5 bases, leaving 9 bases of the junction unmatched. The CDR3 DNA sequence: TGCAGCGTTACTCCTGGGAGGGGCCCCGGGGAGCTGTTTTTT. It encodes CSVTPGRGPGELFF.

The chain joins TRBV7-9 to TRBJ2-7; no clear D gene. Germline CDR1 and CDR2: SEHNR and FQNEAQ (reference sequence). The CDR3 is 12 amino acids. V lost 6 bases, J lost 5 bases, and 11 bases lay in between. The CDR3 region has the DNA TGTGCCAGCAGGGTCTCGGCTCACGAGCAGTACTTC. This codes for CASRVSAHEQYF. The variable domain in full, with the rest retrieved from reference TRBV7-9 and TRBJ2-7, is DTGVSQNPRHKITKRGQNVTFRCDPISEHNRLYWYRQTLGQGPEFLTYFQNEAQLEKSRLLSDRFSAERPKGSFSTLEIQRTEQGDSAMYLCASRVSAHEQYFGPGTRLTVT.

The rearrangement joins TRBV19 to TRBJ1-5; the match to TRBD1 covers 7 bases. Germline trimming cut 6 bases from V and 7 bases from J; bases unmatched to any gene: 9. The CDR3 runs to 14 residues. The germline V gene has CDR1 LNHDA and CDR2 SQIVND (reference sequence). The CDR3 DNA sequence: TGTGCCAGTAGCGCCGACAGGGATGGACAGCCCCAGCATTTT. Its translation is CASSADRDGQPQHF.

This chain connects TRBV18 to TRBJ1-5, with TRBD1 matching 8 bases. Trimming took 3 bases from V and 3 from J; bases not matched to a gene: 1. Germline lookup yields CDR1 KGHSH and CDR2 LQKENI. The CDR3 totals 14 residues. CDR3 DNA sequence: TGTGCCAGCTCACCGGACAGGGTCAATCAGCCCCAGCATTTT. It yields the protein CASSPDRVNQPQHF. Looking up the rest from reference TRBV18 and TRBJ1-5 gives the full variable domain: NAGVMQNPRHLVRRRGQEARLRCSPMKGHSHVYWYRQLPEEGLKFMVYLQKENIIDESGMPKERFSAEFPKEGPSILRIQQVVRGDSAAYFCASSPDRVNQPQHFGDGTRLSIL.

The chain uses TRBV29-1 and TRBJ1-1; D is unclear. The CDR3 extends over 13 amino acids. V was cut by 4 bases and J by 3 bases, with 12 bases left in between. Germline CDR1 and CDR2: SQVTM and ANQGSEA. As DNA, the CDR3 is TGCAGCGTTGGGGCAGGACTTTACACTGAAGCTTTCTTT. Translated, it gives CSVGAGLYTEAFF.

The J gene is TRBJ1-2, the V gene TRBV27; D is ambiguous. The CDR3 length is 14 residues. The germline CDR1 and CDR2 sequences are MNHEY and SMNVEV (reference sequence). V was pared by 0 bases and J by 3 bases, with 8 bases between. The CDR3 is CASSLSGGDYGYTF. The CDR3 DNA is TGTGCCAGCAGTTTATCAGGCGGAGACTATGGCTACACCTTC.

The chain uses TRBV30 and TRBJ2-3, with 7 bases matching TRBD1. In germline, CDR1 is GTSNPN, CDR2 SVGIG (reference sequence). V shed 4 bases, J shed 8 bases, and the junction held 12 bases outside the gene matches. CDR3 length: 14 residues. The CDR3 DNA is TGTGCCTGGAACCTAGGGGGCGTCCCTGGTACGCAGTATTTT. The encoded protein is CAWNLGGVPGTQYF.

The chain uses TRBV7-2 and TRBJ1-2, with 7 bases aligning to TRBD1. Germline V lookup: CDR1 SGHTA, CDR2 FQGNSA. The CDR3 length is 14 residues. The junction had 9 bases not matched to a gene; V was cut back by 11 bases and J by 0 bases. The CDR3 reads CASKTGFTNYGYTF. CDR3 sequence (DNA): TGTGCCTCCAAGACAGGGTTTACTAACTATGGCTACACCTTC.